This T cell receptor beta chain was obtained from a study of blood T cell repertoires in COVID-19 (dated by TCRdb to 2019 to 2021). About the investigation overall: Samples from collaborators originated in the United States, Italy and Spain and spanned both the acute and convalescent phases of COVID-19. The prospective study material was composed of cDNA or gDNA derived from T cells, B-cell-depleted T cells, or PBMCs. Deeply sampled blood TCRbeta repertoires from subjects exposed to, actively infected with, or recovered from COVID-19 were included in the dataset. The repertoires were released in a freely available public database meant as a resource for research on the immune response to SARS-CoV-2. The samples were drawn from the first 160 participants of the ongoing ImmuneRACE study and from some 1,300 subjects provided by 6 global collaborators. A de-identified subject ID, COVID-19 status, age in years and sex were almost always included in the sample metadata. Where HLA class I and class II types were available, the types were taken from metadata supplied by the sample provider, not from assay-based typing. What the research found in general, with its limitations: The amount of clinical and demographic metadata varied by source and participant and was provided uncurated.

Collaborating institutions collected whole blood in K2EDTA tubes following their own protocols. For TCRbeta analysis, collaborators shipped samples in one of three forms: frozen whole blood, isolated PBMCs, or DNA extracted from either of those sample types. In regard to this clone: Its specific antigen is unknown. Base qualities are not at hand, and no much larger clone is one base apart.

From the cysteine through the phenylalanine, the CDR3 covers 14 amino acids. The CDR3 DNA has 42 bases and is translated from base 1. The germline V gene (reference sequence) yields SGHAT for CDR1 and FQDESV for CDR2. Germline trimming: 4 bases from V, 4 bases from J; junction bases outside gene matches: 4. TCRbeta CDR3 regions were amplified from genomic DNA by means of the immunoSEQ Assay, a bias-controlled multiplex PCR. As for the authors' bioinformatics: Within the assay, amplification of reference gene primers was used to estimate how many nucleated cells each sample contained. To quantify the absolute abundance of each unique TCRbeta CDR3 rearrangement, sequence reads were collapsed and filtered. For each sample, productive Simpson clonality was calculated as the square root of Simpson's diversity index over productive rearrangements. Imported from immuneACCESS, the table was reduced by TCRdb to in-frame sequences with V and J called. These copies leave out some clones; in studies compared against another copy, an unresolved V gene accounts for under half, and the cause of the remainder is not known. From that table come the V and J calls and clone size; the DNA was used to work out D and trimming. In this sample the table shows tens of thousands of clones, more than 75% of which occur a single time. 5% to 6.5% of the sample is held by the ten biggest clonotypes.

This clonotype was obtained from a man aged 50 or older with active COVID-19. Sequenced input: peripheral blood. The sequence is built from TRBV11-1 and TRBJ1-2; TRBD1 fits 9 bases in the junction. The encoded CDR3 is CASSSGTGIYGYTF. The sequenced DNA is TGTGCCAGCAGCTCCGGGACAGGGATCTATGGCTACACCTTC.